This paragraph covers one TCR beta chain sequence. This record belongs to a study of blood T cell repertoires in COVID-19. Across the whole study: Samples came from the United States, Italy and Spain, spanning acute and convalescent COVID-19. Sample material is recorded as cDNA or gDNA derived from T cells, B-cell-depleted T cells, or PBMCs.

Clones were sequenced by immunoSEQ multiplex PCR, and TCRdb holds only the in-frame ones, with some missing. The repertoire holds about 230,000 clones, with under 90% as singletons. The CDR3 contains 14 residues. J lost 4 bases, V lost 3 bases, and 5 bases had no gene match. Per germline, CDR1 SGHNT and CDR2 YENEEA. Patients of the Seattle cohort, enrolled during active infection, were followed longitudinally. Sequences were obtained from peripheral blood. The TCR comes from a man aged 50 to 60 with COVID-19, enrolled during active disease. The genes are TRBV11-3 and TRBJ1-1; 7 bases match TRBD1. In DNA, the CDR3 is TGTGCCAGCAGCTTTCAGGGGGGAGGCACTGAAGCTTTCTTT. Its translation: CASSFQGGGTEAFF.